This T cell receptor (beta chain) comes out of a study of OX40 agonist ivuxolimab in advanced cancers. The CDR3 extends over 15 amino acids. The V gene's germline CDR1 is SEHNR and CDR2 FQNEAQ (reference sequence). Trimming removed 1 base from V and 1 base from J, with 11 bases in between. This clone is a singleton in its sample. Repertoires were generated with immunoSEQ multiplex PCR, while TCRdb's copy carries only in-frame clones and drops some. The repertoire includes about 60,000 clones, more than 75% of them detected once, and roughly 0.99% sits in the top ten. This clonotype was obtained from an adult with an advanced solid tumor such as melanoma, head and neck, liver or kidney cancer. The chain recombines TRBV7-9 with TRBJ2-7; the D gene is possibly TRBD1 (6 bases). Sequencing used CD4+ or CD8+ T cells sorted from blood, obtained in a trial of the OX40 agonist ivuxolimab. The CDR3 region is CASSLGRGSSYEQYF. In nucleotides, the CDR3 is TGTGCCAGCAGCTTAGGCAGGGGATCTTCCTACGAGCAGTACTTC.